This is a list of T cell receptor beta chains from one sample in a study of T cells in Graves' hyperthyroidism and ophthalmopathy. TCRdb reprocessed the multiplex PCR reads with MiXCR, giving one entry per CDR3 protein. This table holds fewer than 350,000 distinct CDR3 sequences, about 20% found once. The sequencing sample was made of blood. Receptors were obtained from a woman in her 50s with Graves' hyperthyroidism. CDR3s include the opening cysteine and the closing phenylalanine or tryptophan. Each record gives: D gene, J gene, clone size, V gene, CDR3 DNA, CDR3 protein. The D gene is left open where the match is weak. Clone size is shown for a subset of rows, as once, few, many or a class of expanded clone.

D gene: -
J gene: TRBJ1-4
clone size: -
V gene: TRBV18
CDR3 DNA: TGTGCCAGCTCACCATCCTTAGGGGCTTCCGCGGGTGAAAAACTGTTTTTT
CDR3 protein: CASSPSLGASAGEKLFF

D gene: -
J gene: TRBJ1-1
clone size: many
V gene: TRBV28
CDR3 DNA: TGTGCCAGCAGCCCCCCGAGGTATAGACGGGTTACTGAAGCTTTCTTT
CDR3 protein: CASSPPRYRRVTEAFF

D gene: -
J gene: TRBJ2-5
clone size: many
V gene: TRBV2
CDR3 DNA: TGTGCCGGCCGCGGGGCGGAGACCCAGTACTTC
CDR3 protein: CAGRGAETQYF

D gene: -
J gene: TRBJ1-1
clone size: many
V gene: TRBV6-2/TRBV6-3
CDR3 DNA: TGTGCCAGCAGTTACGGACAGATCACTGAAGCTTTCTTT
CDR3 protein: CASSYGQITEAFF

D gene: -
J gene: TRBJ2-5
clone size: many
V gene: TRBV27
CDR3 DNA: TGTGCCAGCAGTTTGGAAGGGGGATTAGAGACCCAGTACTTC
CDR3 protein: CASSLEGGLETQYF

D gene: -
J gene: TRBJ1-1
clone size: -
V gene: TRBV6-1
CDR3 DNA: TGTGCCAGCAGTGAACTAGTCGGGACGAACACTGAAGCTTTCTTT
CDR3 protein: CASSELVGTNTEAFF

D gene: -
J gene: TRBJ1-5
clone size: -
V gene: TRBV11-2
CDR3 DNA: TGTGCCAGCAGCCATGCGGGGGTAAGTCAGCCCCAGCATTTT
CDR3 protein: CASSHAGVSQPQHF

D gene: -
J gene: TRBJ1-5
clone size: few
V gene: TRBV9
CDR3 DNA: TGTGCCAGCAGCCTGACCGGGACGCCGAATCAGCCCCAGCATTTT
CDR3 protein: CASSLTGTPNQPQHF

D gene: -
J gene: TRBJ1-2
clone size: -
V gene: TRBV5-1
CDR3 DNA: TGCGCCAGCAGCCCCAGCGCCGGACAGACTAACTATGGCTACACCTTC
CDR3 protein: CASSPSAGQTNYGYTF

D gene: -
J gene: TRBJ1-2
clone size: many
V gene: TRBV20-1
CDR3 DNA: TGCAGTGCTAGAGGGGATACCGGGACAAACTATGGCTACACCTTC
CDR3 protein: CSARGDTGTNYGYTF

D gene: TRBD1
J gene: TRBJ1-3
clone size: -
V gene: TRBV5-5
CDR3 DNA: TGTGCCAGCAGCCGGGACAGTCTGCCTGGAAACACCATATATTTT
CDR3 protein: CASSRDSLPGNTIYF

D gene: -
J gene: TRBJ1-4
clone size: many
V gene: TRBV3-1
CDR3 DNA: TGTGCCAGCAGCCAAGAATGGGAGAATAATGAAAAACTGTTTTTT
CDR3 protein: CASSQEWENNEKLFF

D gene: TRBD1
J gene: TRBJ2-1
clone size: few
V gene: TRBV9
CDR3 DNA: TGTGCCAGCAGCGTAACAGGGGGCAGTGAGCAGTTCTTC
CDR3 protein: CASSVTGGSEQFF

D gene: -
J gene: TRBJ1-3
clone size: -
V gene: TRBV18
CDR3 DNA: TGTGCCAGCTCACCGTTACAGACCTCCTCTGGAAACACCATATATTTT
CDR3 protein: CASSPLQTSSGNTIYF

D gene: TRBD2
J gene: TRBJ2-1
clone size: -
V gene: TRBV7-9
CDR3 DNA: TGTGCCAGTGCTAGCGGGAGTCCGGGTGAGCAGTTCTTC
CDR3 protein: CASASGSPGEQFF

D gene: TRBD1
J gene: TRBJ1-2
clone size: many
V gene: TRBV30
CDR3 DNA: TGTGCCTGGAGTGGCGGGACAGGGAACGGCTACACCTTC
CDR3 protein: CAWSGGTGNGYTF

D gene: -
J gene: TRBJ2-4
clone size: -
V gene: TRBV20-1
CDR3 DNA: TGCAGTGCTAGATGGGTGACCAAAAACATTCAGTACTTC
CDR3 protein: CSARWVTKNIQYF

D gene: TRBD2
J gene: TRBJ2-3
clone size: few
V gene: TRBV7-7
CDR3 DNA: TGTGCTAGCAGCTTTACTAGCGGGAGGGCCCGGAATGCAGATACGCAGTATTTT
CDR3 protein: CASSFTSGRARNADTQYF

D gene: -
J gene: TRBJ1-4
clone size: many
V gene: TRBV2
CDR3 DNA: TGTGCCAGCAGTGAAGCGGCCTTAACTAATGAAAAACTGTTTTTT
CDR3 protein: CASSEAALTNEKLFF

D gene: -
J gene: TRBJ1-1
clone size: many
V gene: TRBV2
CDR3 DNA: TGTGCCAGCAGTGAAGCGCGGCGGGATGGCACTGAAGCTTTCTTT
CDR3 protein: CASSEARRDGTEAFF

D gene: TRBD2
J gene: TRBJ2-1
clone size: -
V gene: TRBV27
CDR3 DNA: TGTGCCAGCAGTCAGACGGGACTAGACGCACACAATGAGCAGTTCTTC
CDR3 protein: CASSQTGLDAHNEQFF

D gene: TRBD2
J gene: TRBJ2-1
clone size: -
V gene: TRBV19
CDR3 DNA: TGTGCCAGTAGCGTTAGCGGGACGAATAATGAGCAGTTCTTC
CDR3 protein: CASSVSGTNNEQFF

D gene: -
J gene: TRBJ1-3
clone size: -
V gene: TRBV2
CDR3 DNA: TGTGCCAGCACCCGCATCTCGGACATCTCTGGAAACACCATATATTTT
CDR3 protein: CASTRISDISGNTIYF

D gene: -
J gene: TRBJ2-5
clone size: many
V gene: TRBV5-1
CDR3 DNA: TGCGCCAGCAGCACCGGACTACCCCAAGAGACCCAGTACTTC
CDR3 protein: CASSTGLPQETQYF

D gene: TRBD2
J gene: TRBJ2-5
clone size: many
V gene: TRBV28
CDR3 DNA: TGTGCCAGCAGTTTATCGGGAGGGCGGGAGACCCAGTACTTC
CDR3 protein: CASSLSGGRETQYF

D gene: -
J gene: TRBJ2-2
clone size: -
V gene: TRBV11-3
CDR3 DNA: TGTGCCAGCCAAGAGTCGCTCACCGGGGAGCTGTTTTTT
CDR3 protein: CASQESLTGELFF

D gene: -
J gene: TRBJ2-3
clone size: few
V gene: TRBV20-1
CDR3 DNA: TGCAGTGCCAGGGGGGAGCTCACAGATACGCAGTATTTT
CDR3 protein: CSARGELTDTQYF

D gene: -
J gene: TRBJ1-5
clone size: many
V gene: TRBV2
CDR3 DNA: TGTGCCAGCAGTGAATGGGTGGGGGTCCAGCCCCAGCATTTT
CDR3 protein: CASSEWVGVQPQHF

D gene: -
J gene: TRBJ1-4
clone size: -
V gene: TRBV28
CDR3 DNA: TGTGCCAGCAGTTTAACGGGACCCCAAGGGGAAAAACTGTTTTTT
CDR3 protein: CASSLTGPQGEKLFF

D gene: TRBD2
J gene: TRBJ2-5
clone size: -
V gene: TRBV3-1
CDR3 DNA: TGTGCCAGCAGCCAAGGCTCCCCCCTCAGCGGGGTAAAAGAGACCCAGTACTTC
CDR3 protein: CASSQGSPLSGVKETQYF

D gene: TRBD1
J gene: TRBJ2-3
clone size: -
V gene: TRBV5-6
CDR3 DNA: TGTGCCAGCAGCTACCGGGACAGGGTGACAGATACGCAGTATTTT
CDR3 protein: CASSYRDRVTDTQYF

D gene: -
J gene: TRBJ2-6
clone size: -
V gene: TRBV3-1
CDR3 DNA: TGTGCCAGCATTTCTTCCGTCTCTGGGGCCAACGTCCTGACTTTC
CDR3 protein: CASISSVSGANVLTF

D gene: -
J gene: TRBJ2-1
clone size: many
V gene: TRBV7-9
CDR3 DNA: TGTGCCGGGATTAGGGGCTCCTACAATGAGCAGTTCTTC
CDR3 protein: CAGIRGSYNEQFF

D gene: -
J gene: TRBJ2-7
clone size: -
V gene: TRBV15
CDR3 DNA: TGTGCCACCAGCAGAGATCGTGGATACGAGCAGTACTTC
CDR3 protein: CATSRDRGYEQYF

D gene: -
J gene: TRBJ1-6
clone size: few
V gene: TRBV10-3
CDR3 DNA: TGTGCCATCCGGGGGTCTAATTCACCCCTCCACTTT
CDR3 protein: CAIRGSNSPLHF

D gene: TRBD2
J gene: TRBJ2-3
clone size: -
V gene: TRBV7-9
CDR3 DNA: TGTGCCAGCAGCTTAGCCGGGGGGGTCGATACGCAGTATTTT
CDR3 protein: CASSLAGGVDTQYF

D gene: -
J gene: TRBJ1-1
clone size: many
V gene: TRBV20-1
CDR3 DNA: TGCAGTGCTGGCAGTGGGGTCAACACTGAAGCTTTCTTT
CDR3 protein: CSAGSGVNTEAFF

D gene: -
J gene: TRBJ1-4
clone size: few
V gene: TRBV6-1
CDR3 DNA: TGTGCCAGCGGGCCTACAGGGTTTTTCGATGAAAAACTGTTTTTT
CDR3 protein: CASGPTGFFDEKLFF

D gene: -
J gene: TRBJ1-4
clone size: few
V gene: TRBV14
CDR3 DNA: TGTGCCAGCAGCCAAGAACCCCTACAGGGACCTAATGAAAAACTGTTTTTT
CDR3 protein: CASSQEPLQGPNEKLFF

D gene: -
J gene: TRBJ2-1
clone size: few
V gene: TRBV5-1
CDR3 DNA: TGCGCCAGCAGCTTGGTCTGGAGCTCCTACAATGAGCAGTTCTTC
CDR3 protein: CASSLVWSSYNEQFF

D gene: -
J gene: TRBJ2-7
clone size: -
V gene: TRBV29-1
CDR3 DNA: TGCAGGAGGAGGGCTCCCGGGGTGAGCTCCTACGAGCAGTACTTC
CDR3 protein: CRRRAPGVSSYEQYF

D gene: -
J gene: TRBJ2-3
clone size: many
V gene: TRBV6-6
CDR3 DNA: TGTGCCAGCAGTTACTCTCCGGGAATCACAGATACGCAGTATTTT
CDR3 protein: CASSYSPGITDTQYF

D gene: -
J gene: TRBJ1-1
clone size: many
V gene: TRBV9
CDR3 DNA: TGTGCCAGCAGCGTAGTGCAGGCGATATCTAACACTGAAGCTTTCTTT
CDR3 protein: CASSVVQAISNTEAFF

D gene: TRBD1
J gene: TRBJ2-7
clone size: many
V gene: TRBV5-6
CDR3 DNA: TGTGCCAGCAGCTTCGGGACAGGGAGCTACGAGCAGTACTTC
CDR3 protein: CASSFGTGSYEQYF

D gene: TRBD2
J gene: TRBJ2-1
clone size: -
V gene: TRBV7-6
CDR3 DNA: TGTGCCAGCAGCTTCAGCCTAGCGGGGGGGGATGGTGAGCAGTTCTTC
CDR3 protein: CASSFSLAGGDGEQFF